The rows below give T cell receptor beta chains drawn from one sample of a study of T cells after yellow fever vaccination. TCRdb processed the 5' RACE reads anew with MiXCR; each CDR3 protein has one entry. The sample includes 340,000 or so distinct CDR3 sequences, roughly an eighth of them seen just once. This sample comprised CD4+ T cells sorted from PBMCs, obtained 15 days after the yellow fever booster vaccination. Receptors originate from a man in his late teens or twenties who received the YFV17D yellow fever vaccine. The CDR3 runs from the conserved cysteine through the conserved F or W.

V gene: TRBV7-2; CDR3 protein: CASSLGGQAGEQFF
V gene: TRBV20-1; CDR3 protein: CSALITTGDGYTF
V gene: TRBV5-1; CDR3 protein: CASSRPRGNTDTQYF
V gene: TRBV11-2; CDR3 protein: CASSLGPDTQYF
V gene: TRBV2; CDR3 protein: CASQEDRVGNQPQHF
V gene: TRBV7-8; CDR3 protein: CASSLTGTEAFF
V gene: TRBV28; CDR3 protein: CASSSTNGANTEAFF
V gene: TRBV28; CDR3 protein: CASRPGGDTQPQHF
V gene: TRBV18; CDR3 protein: CASSPIDSNQPQHF
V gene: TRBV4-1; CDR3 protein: CASSQVDRDQPQHF
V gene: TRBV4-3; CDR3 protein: CASSQDGFVARNSPLHF
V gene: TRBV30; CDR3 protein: CAWSVTHGGTNTEAFF